This paragraph covers one T cell receptor (beta chain) sequence. As yet, its antigen is unknown. The germline CDR1 and CDR2 sequences are MDHEN and SYDVKM. This CDR3 is 13 amino acids long. V was pared by 5 bases and J by 7 bases, with 14 bases between. These data come from a study of cytomegalovirus exposure and HLA in healthy donors. The primer mix had 60 Vbeta and 13 Jbeta primers. Libraries were prepared by immunoSEQ multiplex PCR; TCRdb keeps only in-frame clonotypes and omits some of them. Among about 140,000 clones listed, roughly 87% were seen once. Study-wide results and limits: The authors assumed roughly uniform sequencing depth across donors for presence/absence analyses.

Sequenced sample: PBMCs. The genes are TRBV28 and TRBJ1-2; tentative D call: TRBD1 (5 bases). The sequence was collected from a woman aged 40-49 years in good health and CMV-seronegative. For the CDR3, the DNA is TGTGCCAGCAGTGTCCAGGGAAAAGGTGGCTACACCTTC. This sequence encodes CASSVQGKGGYTF.